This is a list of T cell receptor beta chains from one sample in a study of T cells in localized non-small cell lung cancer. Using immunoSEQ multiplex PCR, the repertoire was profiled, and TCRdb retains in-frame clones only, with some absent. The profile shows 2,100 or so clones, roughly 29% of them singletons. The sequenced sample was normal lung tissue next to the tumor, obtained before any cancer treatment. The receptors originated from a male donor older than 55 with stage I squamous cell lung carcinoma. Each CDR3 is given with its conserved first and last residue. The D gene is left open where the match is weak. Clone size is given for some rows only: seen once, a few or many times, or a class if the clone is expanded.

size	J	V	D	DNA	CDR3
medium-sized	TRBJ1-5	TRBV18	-	TGTGCCAGCTCACCCGACTTCCAGGGTTACAATCAGCCCCAGCATTTT	CASSPDFQGYNQPQHF
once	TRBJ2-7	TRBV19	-	TGTGCCAGTAGTCCGGGGATGGGGGGCTTTTACGAGCAGTACTTC	CASSPGMGGFYEQYF
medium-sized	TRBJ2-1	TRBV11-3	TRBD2	TGTGCCAGCAGCAAGGGACTAGCGGGGGCCTACAATGAGCAGTTCTTC	CASSKGLAGAYNEQFF
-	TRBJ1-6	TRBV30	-	TGTGCCTGGAGTGTGGTCAGGGAGGATTCACCCCTCCACTTT	CAWSVVREDSPLHF
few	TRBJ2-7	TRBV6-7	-	TGTGCCAGCAGTACCTCGAGATGGAGGGAGCAGTACTTC	CASSTSRWREQYF
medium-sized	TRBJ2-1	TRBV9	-	TGTGCCAGCAGCGTACGATCCGAGGCGGGGAGCTCCTACAATGAGCAGTTCTTC	CASSVRSEAGSSYNEQFF
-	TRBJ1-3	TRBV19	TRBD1	TGTGCCAGTAGACTCTTACAGGGGCAGGGAAACACCATATATTTT	CASRLLQGQGNTIYF
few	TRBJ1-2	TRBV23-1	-	TGCGCCAGCAGCCCGGGGACGGGCGGGGAGCACTATGGCTACACCTTC	CASSPGTGGEHYGYTF
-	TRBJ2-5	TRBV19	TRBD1	TGTGCCAGTAGTACAACCCCCGGACAGGGGGCAGAGACCCAGTACTTC	CASSTTPGQGAETQYF
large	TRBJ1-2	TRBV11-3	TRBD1	TGTGCCAGCAGCTACCCGGGACAGGGGCAGCGGGGCTATGGCTACACCTTC	CASSYPGQGQRGYGYTF
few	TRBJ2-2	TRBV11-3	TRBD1	TGTGCCAGCAGCTTAGAGACAGGGGGGACCGGGGAGCTGTTTTTT	CASSLETGGTGELFF
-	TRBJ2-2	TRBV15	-	TGTGCCACCAGCAGGGGATACGGACATCTAAACACCGGGGAGCTGTTTTTT	CATSRGYGHLNTGELFF
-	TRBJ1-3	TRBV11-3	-	TGTGCCAGCAGCCTGATGGGGGTTAACTCTGGAAACACCATATATTTT	CASSLMGVNSGNTIYF
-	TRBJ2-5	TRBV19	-	TGTGCCAGTAGTATCTTGGGGGAGACCCAGTACTTC	CASSILGETQYF
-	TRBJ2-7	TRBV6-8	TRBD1	TGTGCCAGCAGTCGACAGGGGCGTACAGACGAGCAGTACTTC	CASSRQGRTDEQYF
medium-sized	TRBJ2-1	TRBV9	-	TGTGCCAGCAGCGGGGGTTTTTTGGATGAGCAGTTCTTC	CASSGGFLDEQFF
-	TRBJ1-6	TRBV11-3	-	TGTGCCAGCAGCTTAGAGGGGTGGTGGAGCTACCTCCACTTT	CASSLEGWWSYLHF
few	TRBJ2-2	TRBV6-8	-	TGTGCCAGCAGTTCCAACGGTCGCCTCCCCGGGGAGCTGTTTTTT	CASSSNGRLPGELFF
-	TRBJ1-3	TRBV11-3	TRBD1	TGTGCCAGCAGCTTTTTACAGGGGAGCTCTGGAAACACCATATATTTT	CASSFLQGSSGNTIYF
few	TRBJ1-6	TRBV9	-	TGTGCCAGCAGCGTAGCTAAGGGGGGTTCACCCCTCCACTTT	CASSVAKGGSPLHF